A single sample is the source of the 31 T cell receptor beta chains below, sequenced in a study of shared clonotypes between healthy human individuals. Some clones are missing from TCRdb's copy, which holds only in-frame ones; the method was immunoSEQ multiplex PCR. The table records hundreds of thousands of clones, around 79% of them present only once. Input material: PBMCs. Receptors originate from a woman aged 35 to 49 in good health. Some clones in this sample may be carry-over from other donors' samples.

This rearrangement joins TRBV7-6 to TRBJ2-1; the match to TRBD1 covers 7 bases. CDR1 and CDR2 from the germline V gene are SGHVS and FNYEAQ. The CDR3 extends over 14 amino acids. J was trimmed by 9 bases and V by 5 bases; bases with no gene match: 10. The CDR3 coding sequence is TGTGCCAGCAGCCTAACCGGGACAGCTATTGAGCAGTTCTTC. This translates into CASSLTGTAIEQFF.

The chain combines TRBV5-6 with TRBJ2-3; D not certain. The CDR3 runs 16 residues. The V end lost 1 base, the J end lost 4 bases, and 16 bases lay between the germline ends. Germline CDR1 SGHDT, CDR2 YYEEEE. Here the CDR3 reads CASSLMAGMMADTQYF. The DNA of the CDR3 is TGTGCCAGCAGCTTGATGGCAGGTATGATGGCAGATACGCAGTATTTT.

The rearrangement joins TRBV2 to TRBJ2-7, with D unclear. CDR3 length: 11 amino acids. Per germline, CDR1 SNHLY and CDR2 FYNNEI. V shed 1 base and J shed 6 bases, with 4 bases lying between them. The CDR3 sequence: CASSEGAEQYF. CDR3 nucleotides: TGTGCCAGCAGTGAAGGTGCCGAGCAGTACTTC.

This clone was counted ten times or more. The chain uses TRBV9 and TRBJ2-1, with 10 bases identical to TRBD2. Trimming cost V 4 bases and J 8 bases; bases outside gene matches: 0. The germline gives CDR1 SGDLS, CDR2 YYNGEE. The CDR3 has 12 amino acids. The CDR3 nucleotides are TGTGCCAGCAGCACTAGCGGGGATGAGCAGTTCTTC. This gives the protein CASSTSGDEQFF.

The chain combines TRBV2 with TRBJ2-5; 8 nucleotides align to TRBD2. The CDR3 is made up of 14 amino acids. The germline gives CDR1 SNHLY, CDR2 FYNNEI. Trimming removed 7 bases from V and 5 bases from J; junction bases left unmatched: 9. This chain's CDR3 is CASTRAGAGETQYF. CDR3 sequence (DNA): TGTGCCAGCACCCGAGCGGGGGCGGGGGAGACCCAGTACTTC.

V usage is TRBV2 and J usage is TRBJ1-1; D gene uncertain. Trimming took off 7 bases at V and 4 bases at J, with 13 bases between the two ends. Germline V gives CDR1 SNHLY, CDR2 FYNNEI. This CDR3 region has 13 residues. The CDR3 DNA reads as TGTGCCAGCATGGAGACGGAGGTCACTGAAGCTTTCTTT. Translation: CASMETEVTEAFF. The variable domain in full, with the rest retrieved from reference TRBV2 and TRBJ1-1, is EPEVTQTPSHQVTQMGQEVILRCVPISNHLYFYWYRQILGQKVEFLVSFYNNEISEKSEIFDDQFSVERPDGSNFTLKIRSTKLEDSAMYFCASMETEVTEAFFGQGTRLTVV.

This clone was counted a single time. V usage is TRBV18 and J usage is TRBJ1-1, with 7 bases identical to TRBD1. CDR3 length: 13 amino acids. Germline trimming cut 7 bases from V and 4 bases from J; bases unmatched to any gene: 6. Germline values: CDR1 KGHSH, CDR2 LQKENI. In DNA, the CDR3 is TGTGCCAGCTTAGCGACAGGGACCACTGAAGCTTTCTTT. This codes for CASLATGTTEAFF. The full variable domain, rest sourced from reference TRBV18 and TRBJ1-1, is NAGVMQNPRHLVRRRGQEARLRCSPMKGHSHVYWYRQLPEEGLKFMVYLQKENIIDESGMPKERFSAEFPKEGPSILRIQQVVRGDSAAYFCASLATGTTEAFFGQGTRLTVV.

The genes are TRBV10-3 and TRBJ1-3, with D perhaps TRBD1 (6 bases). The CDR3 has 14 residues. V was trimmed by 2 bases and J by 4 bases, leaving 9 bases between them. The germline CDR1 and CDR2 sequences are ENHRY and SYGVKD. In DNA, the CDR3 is TGTGCCATCAGTGAGACAGGGCACGGAAACACCATATATTTT. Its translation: CAISETGHGNTIYF.

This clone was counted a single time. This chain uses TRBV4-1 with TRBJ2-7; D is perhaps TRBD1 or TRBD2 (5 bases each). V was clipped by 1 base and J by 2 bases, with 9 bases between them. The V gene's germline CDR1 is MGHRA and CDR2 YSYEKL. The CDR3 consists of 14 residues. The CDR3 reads CASSQVGVPYEQYF. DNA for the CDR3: TGCGCCAGCAGCCAAGTGGGGGTTCCCTACGAGCAGTACTTC.

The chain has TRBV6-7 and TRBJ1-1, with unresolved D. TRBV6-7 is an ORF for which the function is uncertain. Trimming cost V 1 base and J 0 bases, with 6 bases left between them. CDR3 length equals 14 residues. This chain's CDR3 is CASSYCGLNTEAFF. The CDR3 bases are TGTGCCAGCAGTTACTGTGGCCTGAACACTGAAGCTTTCTTT.

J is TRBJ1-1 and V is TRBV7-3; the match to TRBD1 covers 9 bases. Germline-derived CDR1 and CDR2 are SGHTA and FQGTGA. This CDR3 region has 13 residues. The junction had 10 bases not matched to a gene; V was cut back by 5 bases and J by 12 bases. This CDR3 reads CASSPTGTGSSFF. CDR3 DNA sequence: TGTGCCAGCAGCCCAACCGGGACAGGGAGTTCTTTCTTT.

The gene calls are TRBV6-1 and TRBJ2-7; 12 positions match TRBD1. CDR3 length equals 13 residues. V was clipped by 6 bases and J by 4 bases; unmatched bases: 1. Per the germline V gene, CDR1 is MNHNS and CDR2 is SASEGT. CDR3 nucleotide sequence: TGTGCCAGCAGGGGACAGGGGGCTTACGAGCAGTACTTC. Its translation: CASRGQGAYEQYF.

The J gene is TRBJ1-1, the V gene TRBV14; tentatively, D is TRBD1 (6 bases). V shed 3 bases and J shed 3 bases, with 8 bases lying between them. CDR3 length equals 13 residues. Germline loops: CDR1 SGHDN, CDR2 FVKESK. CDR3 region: CASSHTGYTEAFF. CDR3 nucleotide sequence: TGTGCCAGCAGCCATACAGGGTACACTGAAGCTTTCTTT.

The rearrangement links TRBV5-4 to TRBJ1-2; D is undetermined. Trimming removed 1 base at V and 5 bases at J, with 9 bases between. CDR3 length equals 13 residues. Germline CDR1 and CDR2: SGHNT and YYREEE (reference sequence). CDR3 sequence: CASSLYSSYGYTF. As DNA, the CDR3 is TGTGCCAGCAGCTTGTATTCGTCTTATGGCTACACCTTC. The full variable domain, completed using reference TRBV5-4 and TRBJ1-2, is ETGVTQSPTHLIKTRGQQVTLRCSSQSGHNTVSWYQQALGQGPQFIFQYYREEENGRGNFPPRFSGLQFPNYSSELNVNALELDDSALYLCASSLYSSYGYTFGSGTRLTVV.

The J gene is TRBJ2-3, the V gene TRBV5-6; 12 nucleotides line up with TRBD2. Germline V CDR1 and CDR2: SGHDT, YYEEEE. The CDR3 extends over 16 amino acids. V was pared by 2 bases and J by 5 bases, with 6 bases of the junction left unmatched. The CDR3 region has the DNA TGTGCCAGCAGCTTCGGGCTAGCGGGAGGGCTAGATACGCAGTATTTT. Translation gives CASSFGLAGGLDTQYF.

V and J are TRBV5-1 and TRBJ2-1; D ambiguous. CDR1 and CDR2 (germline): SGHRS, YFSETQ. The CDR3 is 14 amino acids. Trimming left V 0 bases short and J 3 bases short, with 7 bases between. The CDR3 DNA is TGCGCCAGCAGCTTGGGGACGGACTACAATGAGCAGTTCTTC. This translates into CASSLGTDYNEQFF.

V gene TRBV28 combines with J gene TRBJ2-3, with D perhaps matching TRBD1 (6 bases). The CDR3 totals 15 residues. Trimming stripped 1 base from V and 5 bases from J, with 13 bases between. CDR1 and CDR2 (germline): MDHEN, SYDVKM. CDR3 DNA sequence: TGTGCCAGCAGTTTATTGGCAGGGGTGAAAGATACGCAGTATTTT. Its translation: CASSLLAGVKDTQYF.

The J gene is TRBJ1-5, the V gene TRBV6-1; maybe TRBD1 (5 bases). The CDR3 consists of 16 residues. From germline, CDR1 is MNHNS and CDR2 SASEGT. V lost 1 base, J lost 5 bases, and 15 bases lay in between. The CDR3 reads CASSEVSGRGYQPQHF. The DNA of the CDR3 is TGTGCCAGCAGTGAAGTTTCGGGGCGAGGATATCAGCCCCAGCATTTT.

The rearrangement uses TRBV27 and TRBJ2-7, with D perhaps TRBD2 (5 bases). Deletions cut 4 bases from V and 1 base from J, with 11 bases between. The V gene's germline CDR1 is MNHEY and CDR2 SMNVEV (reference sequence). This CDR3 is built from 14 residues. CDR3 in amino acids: CASSYRGISYEQYF. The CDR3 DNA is TGTGCCAGCAGTTACCGGGGAATTTCCTACGAGCAGTACTTC.

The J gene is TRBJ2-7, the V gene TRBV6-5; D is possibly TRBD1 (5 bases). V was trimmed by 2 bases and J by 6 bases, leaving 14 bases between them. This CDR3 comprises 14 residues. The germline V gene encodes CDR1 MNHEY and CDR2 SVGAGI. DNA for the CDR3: TGTGCCAGCAGTTACCTAAAGGGGTTGGGCGAGCAGTACTTC. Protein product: CASSYLKGLGEQYF.

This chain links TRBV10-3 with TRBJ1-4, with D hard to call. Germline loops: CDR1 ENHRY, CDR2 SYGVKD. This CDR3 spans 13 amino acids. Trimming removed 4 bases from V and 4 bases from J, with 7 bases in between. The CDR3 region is CAISGGVNEKLFF. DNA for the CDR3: TGTGCCATCAGTGGCGGGGTTAATGAAAAACTGTTTTTT.

Here the CDR3 reads CAWSVGLARNEQFF. The CDR3 bases are TGTGCCTGGAGTGTAGGACTAGCGCGCAATGAGCAGTTCTTC. This rearrangement joins TRBV30 to TRBJ2-1, with TRBD2 identical over 9 bases. V lost 0 bases, J lost 6 bases, and 3 bases stayed unmatched. Germline-derived CDR1 and CDR2 are GTSNPN and SVGIG (reference sequence). The CDR3 length is 14 residues.

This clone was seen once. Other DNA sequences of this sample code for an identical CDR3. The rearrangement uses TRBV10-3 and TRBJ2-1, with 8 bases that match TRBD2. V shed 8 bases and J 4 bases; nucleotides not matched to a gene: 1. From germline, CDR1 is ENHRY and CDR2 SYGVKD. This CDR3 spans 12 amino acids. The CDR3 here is CAIGTRYNEQFF. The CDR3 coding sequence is TGTGCCATCGGGACTAGGTACAATGAGCAGTTCTTC.

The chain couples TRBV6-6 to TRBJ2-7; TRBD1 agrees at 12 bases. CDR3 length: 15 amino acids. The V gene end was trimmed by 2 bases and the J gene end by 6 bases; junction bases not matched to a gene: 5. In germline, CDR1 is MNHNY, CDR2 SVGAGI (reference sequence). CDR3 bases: TGTGCCAGCAGTTACCCGGGACAGGGGGCCAGCGAGCAGTACTTC. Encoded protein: CASSYPGQGASEQYF.

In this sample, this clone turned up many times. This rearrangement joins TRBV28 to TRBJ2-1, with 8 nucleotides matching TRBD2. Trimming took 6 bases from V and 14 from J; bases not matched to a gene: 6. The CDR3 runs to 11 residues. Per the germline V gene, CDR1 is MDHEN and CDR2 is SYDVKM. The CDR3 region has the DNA TGTGCCAGCAGATCCCCGGGAGGGGAGTTCTTC. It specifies CASRSPGGEFF.

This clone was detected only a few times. The CDR3: CATTGRGRDIQYF. CDR3 sequence (DNA): TGTGCCACTACGGGGCGGGGTAGGGACATTCAGTACTTC. The genes are TRBV19 and TRBJ2-4, with D tentatively TRBD2 (6 bases). The CDR3 loop spans 13 amino acids. Trimming stripped 10 bases from V and 8 bases from J, with 18 bases between. Germline-derived CDR1 and CDR2 are LNHDA and SQIVND (reference sequence).

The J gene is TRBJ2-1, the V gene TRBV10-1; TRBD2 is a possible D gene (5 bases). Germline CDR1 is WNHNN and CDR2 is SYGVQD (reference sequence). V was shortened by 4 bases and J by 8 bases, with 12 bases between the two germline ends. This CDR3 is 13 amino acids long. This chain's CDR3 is CASSGRTGDEQFF. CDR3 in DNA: TGCGCCAGCAGTGGGCGGACTGGGGATGAGCAGTTCTTC.

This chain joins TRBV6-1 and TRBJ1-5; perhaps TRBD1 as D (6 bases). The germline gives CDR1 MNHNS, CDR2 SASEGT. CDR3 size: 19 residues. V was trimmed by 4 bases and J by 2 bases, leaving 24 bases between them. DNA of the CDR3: TGTGCCAGCAGTGTACCCGACAGGAATATAGTCGTGGGCAATCAGCCCCAGCATTTT. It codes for CASSVPDRNIVVGNQPQHF.

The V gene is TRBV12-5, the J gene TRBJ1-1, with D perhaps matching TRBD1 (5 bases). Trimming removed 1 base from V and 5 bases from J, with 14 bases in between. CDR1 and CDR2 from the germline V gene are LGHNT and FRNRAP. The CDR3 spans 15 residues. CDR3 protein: CASGLEWGVPTEAFF. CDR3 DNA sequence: TGTGCTAGTGGTTTGGAGTGGGGGGTCCCTACTGAAGCTTTCTTT.

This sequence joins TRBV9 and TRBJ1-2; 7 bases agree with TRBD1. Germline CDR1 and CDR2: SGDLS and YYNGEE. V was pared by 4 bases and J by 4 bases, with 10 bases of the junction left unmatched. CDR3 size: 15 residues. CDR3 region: CASSTRQGSTYGYTF. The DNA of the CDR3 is TGTGCCAGCAGCACCCGACAGGGAAGTACCTATGGCTACACCTTC.

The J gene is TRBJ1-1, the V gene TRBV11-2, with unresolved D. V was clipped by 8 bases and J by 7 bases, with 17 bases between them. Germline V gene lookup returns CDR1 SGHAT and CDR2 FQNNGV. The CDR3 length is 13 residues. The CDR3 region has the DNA TGTGCCAGCGGGGTAAGCGTGGACGGTGAAGCTTTCTTT. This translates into CASGVSVDGEAFF.